This T cell receptor beta chain was recovered during a study of T cells in Graves' hyperthyroidism and ophthalmopathy. General study points: Onset of ophthalmopathy came a median 6.5 months after the model predicted it. Blood shared most expanded thyroid clonotypes above 0.001. A 13 V-J signature model discriminated ophthalmopathy versus stable hyperthyroidism.

A word on this clonotype: Antigen unknown.

The TCR beta CDR3 regions underwent amplification using RNA transcripts as the source. An initial round of RT-PCR targeting the TCR CDR3 relied on the HTBI primer set. One entry per CDR3 protein results from TCRdb running MiXCR on the multiplex PCR reads. Here the sample spans more than 500,000 distinct CDR3 sequences, 35% to 50% being singletons. J was trimmed by 6 bases and V by 3 bases; bases with no gene match: 6. The CDR3 has 16 amino acids. Germline lookup yields CDR1 ENHRY and CDR2 SYGVKD. The specimen was peripheral blood or thyroid tissue (not recorded which). This receptor was identified in an adult woman with Graves' disease, either hyperthyroidism or ophthalmopathy (not recorded which). The chain uses TRBV10-3 and TRBJ2-2; 11 positions match TRBD2. The CDR3 region is CAISDVLAGGAGELFF. CDR3 DNA sequence: TGTGCCATCAGTGATGTTCTAGCGGGAGGCGCCGGGGAGCTGTTTTTT.